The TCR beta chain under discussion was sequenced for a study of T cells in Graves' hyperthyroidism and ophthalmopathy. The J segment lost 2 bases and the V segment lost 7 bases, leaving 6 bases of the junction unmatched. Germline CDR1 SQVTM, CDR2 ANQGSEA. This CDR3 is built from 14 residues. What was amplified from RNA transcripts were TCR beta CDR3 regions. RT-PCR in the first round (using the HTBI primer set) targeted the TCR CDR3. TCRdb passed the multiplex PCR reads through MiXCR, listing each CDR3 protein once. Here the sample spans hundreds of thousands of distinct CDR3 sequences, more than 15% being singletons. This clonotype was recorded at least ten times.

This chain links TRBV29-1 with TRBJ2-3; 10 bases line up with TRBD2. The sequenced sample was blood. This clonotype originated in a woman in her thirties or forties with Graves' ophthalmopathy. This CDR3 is CSAGLAELTDTQYF. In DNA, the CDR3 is TGCAGCGCAGGACTAGCGGAGCTCACAGATACGCAGTATTTT.